Each of the 28 T cell receptor beta chains below was sequenced from the same sample in a study of cytomegalovirus exposure and HLA in healthy donors. It was with 60 Vbeta and 13 Jbeta primers that the PCR ran. TCRdb keeps only in-frame clones here, not all; method: immunoSEQ multiplex PCR. Recorded for this sample: about 96,000 clones. Sequenced: PBMCs. These receptors originate from a young woman in good health and CMV-seronegative.

This chain links TRBV19 with TRBJ1-4, with TRBD1 matching over 8 bases. Trimming cost V 4 bases and J 13 bases; bases outside gene matches: 2. Looked up from germline, CDR1 is LNHDA and CDR2 is SQIVND (reference sequence). The CDR3 totals 11 residues. The CDR3 nucleotides are TGTGCCAGTAGTACCGACAGGGGACTGTTTTTT. This gives the protein CASSTDRGLFF.

The chain is built from TRBV15 and TRBJ2-2; tentatively, D is TRBD1 (6 bases). The CDR3 is 15 residues long. CDR1 LNHNV and CDR2 YYDKDF come from the germline V gene (reference sequence). Trimming cost V 0 bases and J 4 bases, with 9 bases left between them. CDR3 sequence: CATSREGQTTGELFF. The CDR3 DNA sequence: TGTGCCACCAGCAGAGAAGGACAGACCACCGGGGAGCTGTTTTTT.

The chain joins TRBV7-2 to TRBJ1-2, with D possibly being TRBD1 (5 bases). Trimming pared 5 bases from V and 4 bases from J, leaving 11 bases between. The V gene's germline CDR1 is SGHTA and CDR2 FQGNSA. The CDR3 has 13 residues. The DNA of the CDR3 is TGTGCCAGCAGCGTAGACAGCCTCTATGGCTACACCTTC. Translation gives CASSVDSLYGYTF.

V is TRBV7-8 and J is TRBJ1-4; 8 nucleotides match TRBD1. The CDR3 length is 16 residues. Germline CDR1 and CDR2: SGHVS and FQNEAQ. The V gene end was trimmed by 3 bases and the J gene end by 4 bases; junction bases not matched to a gene: 7. The DNA for the CDR3 is TGTGCCAGCAGCTTGGCCAGGGGGCTGGGTAATGAAAAACTGTTTTTT. The encoded protein is CASSLARGLGNEKLFF.

Here the CDR3 DNA reads TGTGCCAGCAGCCAAACAGTGAACACTGAAGCTTTCTTT. Its protein is CASSQTVNTEAFF. The chain carries TRBV7-3 and TRBJ1-1; D gene unclear. The CDR3 spans 13 residues. V lost 5 bases and J lost 0, with 7 bases in between. Germline loops: CDR1 SGHTA, CDR2 FQGTGA.

This chain joins TRBV28 and TRBJ1-2; 9 nucleotides line up with TRBD1. CDR1 MDHEN and CDR2 SYDVKM come from the germline V gene. The V gene end was trimmed by 5 bases and the J gene end by 8 bases; junction bases not matched to a gene: 9. The CDR3 has 14 residues. CDR3 sequence (DNA): TGTGCCAGCAGTACGGCCTCACAGGGGGCGGGCTACACCTTC. Amino acid sequence: CASSTASQGAGYTF.

V gene TRBV4-2 combines with J gene TRBJ2-5, with a tentative D call TRBD2 (5 bases). Germline CDR1 LGHNA, CDR2 YNFKEQ. Trimming took 1 base from V and 6 from J, leaving 15 bases between them. This CDR3 contains 15 residues. As DNA, the CDR3 is TGTGCCAGCAGCCAAGCGCGAGAGGGTGGGCAGACCCAGTACTTC. Its translation is CASSQAREGGQTQYF.

The chain carries TRBV4-1 and TRBJ2-7, with D perhaps TRBD1 (5 bases). Trimming pared 0 bases from V and 4 bases from J, leaving 25 bases between. Germline V gene data show CDR1 as MGHRA and CDR2 as YSYEKL. CDR3 length equals 19 residues. This CDR3 is CASSQEGEWSSSPSYEQYF. Written as DNA, the CDR3 is TGCGCCAGCAGCCAAGAAGGGGAATGGAGCTCGTCCCCGTCTTACGAGCAGTACTTC.

The gene calls are TRBV7-8 and TRBJ1-2, with TRBD1 matching 7 bases. Germline-derived CDR1 and CDR2 are SGHVS and FQNEAQ. J was trimmed by 4 bases and V by 8 bases; bases with no gene match: 7. The length of the CDR3 is 13 residues. The CDR3 protein is CASGTKGAYGYTF. The CDR3 coding sequence is TGTGCCAGCGGCACTAAGGGGGCCTATGGCTACACCTTC.

The chain employs TRBV12-5 and TRBJ2-2; 8 positions match TRBD2. This CDR3 is 18 amino acids long. Trimming removed 0 bases from V and 4 bases from J; junction bases left unmatched: 10. Germline CDR1 is LGHNT and CDR2 is FRNRAP. CDR3 coding DNA: TGTGCTAGTGGTTTGGTACTGGAAGCGGGGGTGAGCACCGGGGAGCTGTTTTTT. Amino acid sequence: CASGLVLEAGVSTGELFF.

The chain recombines TRBV6-6 with TRBJ2-7, with a tentative D call TRBD2 (5 bases). Trimming took off 8 bases at V and 1 base at J, with 12 bases between the two ends. The CDR3 sequence is 13 residues long. CDR1 and CDR2 from the germline V gene are MNHNY and SVGAGI (reference sequence). CDR3 in amino acids: CASGNWESYEQYF. The CDR3 DNA sequence: TGTGCCAGCGGAAACTGGGAGTCCTACGAGCAGTACTTC.

This chain links TRBV29-1 with TRBJ1-1; a possible D gene is TRBD1 (5 bases). Germline assignment: CDR1 SQVTM and CDR2 ANQGSEA. Trimming removed 3 bases at V and 5 bases at J, with 16 bases between. There are 14 residues in the CDR3. This chain's CDR3 is CSVEGQLDWTEAFF. The CDR3 region has the DNA TGCAGCGTTGAGGGGCAACTCGATTGGACTGAAGCTTTCTTT.

CDR3 protein: CASSSGTGLETQYF. CDR3 nucleotides: TGTGCCAGCAGTTCCGGGACAGGGCTAGAGACCCAGTACTTC. The chain links TRBV7-3 to TRBJ2-5, with 9 bases that match TRBD1. The CDR3 spans 14 residues. The germline gives CDR1 SGHTA, CDR2 FQGTGA. Trimming at V came to 6 bases and at J to 4 bases, leaving 6 bases not matched to a gene.

This sequence joins TRBV7-2 and TRBJ2-7, with 13 nucleotides matching TRBD2. V lost 1 base, J lost 5 bases, and 11 bases stayed unmatched. This CDR3 has 18 residues. CDR1 SGHTA and CDR2 FQGNSA come from the germline V gene. The CDR3 DNA follows: TGTGCCAGCAGCTTAGGGGCCCCAGGACTAGCGGGAGCCAACGAGCAGTACTTC. Protein sequence: CASSLGAPGLAGANEQYF.

This chain connects TRBV4-1 to TRBJ2-7; no clear D gene. CDR1 is MGHRA and CDR2 is YSYEKL in the germline V gene. The CDR3 is 14 amino acids. V dropped 1 base and J dropped 3 bases, with 10 bases sitting between them. The CDR3 loop is CASSQVPANYEQYF. The CDR3 DNA is TGCGCCAGCAGCCAAGTTCCTGCTAACTACGAGCAGTACTTC.

The chain uses TRBV11-2 and TRBJ1-3; 10 bases line up with TRBD1. CDR1 and CDR2 (germline): SGHAT, FQNNGV. The CDR3 contains 17 residues. With 3 bases clipped from V and 2 bases from J, the junction kept 7 bases outside the gene matches. The CDR3 loop reads CASSFTDRGSAGNTIYF. CDR3 in DNA: TGTGCCAGCAGCTTCACGGACAGGGGGAGTGCTGGAAACACCATATATTTT.

The rearrangement joins TRBV19 to TRBJ2-7; 9 nucleotides align to TRBD2. Trimming removed 5 bases from V and 7 bases from J; junction bases left unmatched: 18. This CDR3 is built from 17 residues. Per germline, CDR1 LNHDA and CDR2 SQIVND (reference sequence). The DNA of the CDR3 is TGTGCCAGTAGTGACTACCACGGAGCGGGAGGATCGAGGGAGCAGTACTTC. As protein: CASSDYHGAGGSREQYF.

The chain carries TRBV14 and TRBJ1-5; TRBD1 matches at 7 bases. Trimming at V came to 1 base and at J to 4 bases, leaving 7 bases not matched to a gene. Germline V gives CDR1 SGHDN, CDR2 FVKESK. This CDR3 contains 16 residues. The CDR3 loop reads CASSQGPGQVNQPQHF. CDR3 nucleotide sequence: TGTGCCAGCAGCCAAGGTCCCGGACAGGTTAATCAGCCCCAGCATTTT. The full variable domain, completed using reference TRBV14 and TRBJ1-5, is EAGVTQFPSHSVIEKGQTVTLRCDPISGHDNLYWYRRVMGKEIKFLLHFVKESKQDESGMPNNRFLAERTGGTYSTLKVQPAELEDSGVYFCASSQGPGQVNQPQHFGDGTRLSIL.

The genes are TRBV27 and TRBJ1-2; a weak D match, TRBD1 (5 bases). Trimming shortened V by 1 base and J by 7 bases, and 10 bases separated the two germline ends. Germline CDR1 and CDR2: MNHEY and SMNVEV (reference sequence). The CDR3 length is 13 residues. This CDR3 is CASSLFSGGGYTF. The CDR3 region has the DNA TGTGCCAGCAGTTTATTCTCCGGGGGTGGCTACACCTTC.

V and J are TRBV10-3 and TRBJ2-5, with D tentatively TRBD2 (5 bases). The CDR3 sequence is 12 residues long. V was cut by 10 bases and J by 2 bases, with 11 bases left in between. Germline V gene sequence: CDR1 ENHRY, CDR2 SYGVKD. The CDR3 region is CATMGAQETQYF. The CDR3 nucleotides read TGTGCCACCATGGGAGCACAAGAGACCCAGTACTTC.

The chain couples TRBV5-1 to TRBJ2-2, with a possible D match to TRBD1 (6 bases). Germline V gene lookup returns CDR1 SGHRS and CDR2 YFSETQ. The CDR3 loop spans 14 amino acids. With 6 bases removed from V and 5 bases from J, the gap between germline ends came to 14 bases. CDR3 sequence: CASTREGGTGELFF. CDR3 DNA: TGCGCCAGCACCCGGGAAGGGGGAACCGGGGAGCTGTTTTTT.

The V call is TRBV2, the J call TRBJ2-7; D possibly corresponds to TRBD1 (5 bases). The germline gives CDR1 SNHLY, CDR2 FYNNEI. Trimming took off 1 base at V and 3 bases at J, with 7 bases between the two ends. The CDR3 is made up of 13 amino acids. CDR3 DNA sequence: TGTGCCAGCAGTGAAGGGACACACTACGAGCAGTACTTC. Protein product: CASSEGTHYEQYF.

The V and J genes are TRBV7-9 and TRBJ1-5, with D unresolved. V was cut by 1 base and J by 0 bases, with 13 bases left in between. CDR3 length equals 17 residues. Germline loops: CDR1 SEHNR, CDR2 FQNEAQ (reference sequence). The CDR3, as DNA: TGTGCCAGCAGCTTAGGTTTCGACCGAGGTAGCAATCAGCCCCAGCATTTT. It codes for CASSLGFDRGSNQPQHF.

The chain couples TRBV5-6 to TRBJ1-6; possible D gene TRBD1, 6 bases. The CDR3 is 14 residues long. Germline CDR1 reads SGHDT; CDR2 reads YYEEEE. Trimming took off 5 bases at V and 7 bases at J, with 13 bases between the two ends. The CDR3 region has the DNA TGTGCCAGCAGTAATACAGGGATGAATTCACCCCTCCACTTT. Protein product: CASSNTGMNSPLHF.

The V call is TRBV5-4, the J call TRBJ2-7; 7 bases map to TRBD1. V was clipped by 4 bases and J by 2 bases; unmatched bases: 3. The CDR3 contains 13 residues. CDR1 is SGHNT and CDR2 is YYREEE in the germline V gene (reference sequence). This CDR3 is CASSPGTAYEQYF. The CDR3 DNA is TGTGCCAGCAGCCCCGGGACAGCCTACGAGCAGTACTTC.

This chain connects TRBV27 to TRBJ2-7; 9 positions agree with TRBD2. The CDR3 runs to 14 residues. After removal of 6 bases from V and 2 bases from J, the junction contained 5 bases not matched to a gene. Germline V gives CDR1 MNHEY, CDR2 SMNVEV (reference sequence). CDR3 nucleotides: TGTGCCAGCAGCTCTAGCGGGGTAGCCTACGAGCAGTACTTC. Protein product: CASSSSGVAYEQYF.

As concerns this clone: Other DNA sequences in this sample translate to the same CDR3. The rearrangement links TRBV27 to TRBJ2-1; no firm D call. There are 13 residues in the CDR3. Germline-derived CDR1 and CDR2 are MNHEY and SMNVEV (reference sequence). V lost 0 bases, J lost 6 bases, and 6 bases lay in between. The CDR3 sequence: CASSLSRLNEQFF. CDR3 DNA sequence: TGTGCCAGCAGTTTATCCAGGCTCAATGAGCAGTTCTTC.

On this clone: The junction does not match germline at one end; this may be a read error. The chain employs TRBV7-7 and TRBJ2-5; 7 nucleotides agree with TRBD2. This CDR3 has 13 residues. CDR1 and CDR2 (germline): SSHAT, FNYEAQ (reference sequence). CDR3 nucleotide sequence: TGTGCTAGCAGCTCAGGGAGGGGAGAGACCCAGTACTTC. Protein sequence: CASSSGRGETQYF. The full variable domain, completed using reference TRBV7-7 and TRBJ2-5, is GAGVSQSPRYKVTKRGQDVTLRCDPISSHATLYWYQQALGQGPEFLTYFNYEAQPDKSGLPSDRFSAERPEGSISTLTIQRTEQRDSAMYRCASSSGRGETQYFGPGTRLLVL.